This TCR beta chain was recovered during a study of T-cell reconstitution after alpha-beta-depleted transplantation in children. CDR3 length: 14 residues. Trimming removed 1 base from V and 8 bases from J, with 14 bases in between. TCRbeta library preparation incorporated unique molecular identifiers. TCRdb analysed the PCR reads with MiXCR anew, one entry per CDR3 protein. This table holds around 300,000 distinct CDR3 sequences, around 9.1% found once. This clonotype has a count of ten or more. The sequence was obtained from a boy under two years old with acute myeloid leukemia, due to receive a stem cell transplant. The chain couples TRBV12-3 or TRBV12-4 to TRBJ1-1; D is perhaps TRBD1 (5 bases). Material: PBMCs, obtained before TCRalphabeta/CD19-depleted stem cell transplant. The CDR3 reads CASSLEGIEGEAFF. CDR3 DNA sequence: TGTGCCAGCAGTTTAGAAGGTATCGAGGGGGAAGCTTTCTTT.